The entry below gives a single T cell receptor (beta chain) sequence along with its context. Profiled with immunoSEQ multiplex PCR; TCRdb holds only in-frame clones, not every one. Among approximately 580,000 clones listed, around 82% were seen once. The CDR3 spans 14 residues. V dropped 4 bases and J dropped 1 base, with 8 bases sitting between them. Germline lookup yields CDR1 MGHRA and CDR2 YSYEKL. The entry originates in a study of shared T cell receptors in the human thymus. This sample was also put to use in a study of human thymus T cells. That paper states: The source of the thymus tissue was resections taken during corrective heart surgery. Seemingly biased V and J gene usage marked thymic and blood repertoires. Reports from related research described highly overlapping thymic repertoires among unrelated individuals.

The V call is TRBV4-1, the J call TRBJ1-5; possibly TRBD1 for D (6 bases). Specimen: thymocytes. The TCR comes from a boy under two years old with a congenital heart defect. DNA of the CDR3: TGCGCCAGCAGCCGGGACATCAGCAATCAGCCCCAGCATTTT. Protein product: CASSRDISNQPQHF.